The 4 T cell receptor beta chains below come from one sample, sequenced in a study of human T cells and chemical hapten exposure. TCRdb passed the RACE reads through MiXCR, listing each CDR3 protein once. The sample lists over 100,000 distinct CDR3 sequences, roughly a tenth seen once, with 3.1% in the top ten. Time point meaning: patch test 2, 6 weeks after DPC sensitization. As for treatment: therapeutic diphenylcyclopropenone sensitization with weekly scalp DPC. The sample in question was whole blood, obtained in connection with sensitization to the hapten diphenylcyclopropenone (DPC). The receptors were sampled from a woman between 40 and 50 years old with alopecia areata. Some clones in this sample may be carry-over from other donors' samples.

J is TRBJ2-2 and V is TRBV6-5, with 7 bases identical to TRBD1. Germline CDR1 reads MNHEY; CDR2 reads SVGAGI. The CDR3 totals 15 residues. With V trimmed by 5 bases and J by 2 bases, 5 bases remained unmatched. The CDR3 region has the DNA TGTGCCAGCAGTGCCGGGACAGCCAACACCGGGGAGCTGTTTTTT. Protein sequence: CASSAGTANTGELFF.

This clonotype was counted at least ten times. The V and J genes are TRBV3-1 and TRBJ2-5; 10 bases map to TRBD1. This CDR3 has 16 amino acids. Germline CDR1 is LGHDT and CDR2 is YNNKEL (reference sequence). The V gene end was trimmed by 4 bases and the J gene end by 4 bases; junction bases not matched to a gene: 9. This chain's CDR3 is CASSLFATGGLETQYF. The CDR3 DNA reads TGTGCCAGCAGCCTTTTTGCGACAGGGGGCCTAGAGACCCAGTACTTC.

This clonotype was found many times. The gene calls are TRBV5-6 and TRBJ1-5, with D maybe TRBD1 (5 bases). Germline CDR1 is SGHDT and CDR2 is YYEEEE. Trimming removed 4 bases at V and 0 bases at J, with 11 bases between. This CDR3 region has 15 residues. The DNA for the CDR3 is TGTGCCAGCAGCCTACGACAGATTAGCAATCAGCCCCAGCATTTT. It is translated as CASSLRQISNQPQHF.

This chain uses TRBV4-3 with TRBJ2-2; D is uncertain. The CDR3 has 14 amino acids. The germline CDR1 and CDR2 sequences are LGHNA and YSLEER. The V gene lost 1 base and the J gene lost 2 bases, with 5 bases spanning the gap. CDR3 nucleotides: TGCGCCAGCAGCCAAGCTCCTAACACCGGGGAGCTGTTTTTT. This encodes CASSQAPNTGELFF.